This T cell receptor (beta chain) was sequenced in a study of sequential checkpoint blockade in melanoma. This clone was counted ten times or more. The CDR3 contains 14 residues. From germline, CDR1 is SGHNT and CDR2 YENEEA. The germline V and J ends were trimmed by 7 bases and 2 bases, with 13 bases remaining between them. TCRdb's copy holds only in-frame clones and misses some; the assay was immunoSEQ multiplex PCR. The repertoire holds about 2,000 clones, with 20% to 25% as singletons. Specified treatment: randomized to nivolumab then ipilimumab (arm A) or the reverse (arm B). The specimen comprised tumor tissue (inferred from file names), sampled from a patient given nivolumab and ipilimumab in sequence. The V call is TRBV11-3, the J call TRBJ2-3; D remains unclear. This TCR came from a human donor with melanoma. CDR3 sequence: CASTPPGLTDTQYF. CDR3 nucleotides: TGTGCCAGCACCCCCCCCGGCCTCACAGATACGCAGTATTTT. Full variable domain (missing parts from reference TRBV11-3 and TRBJ2-3): EAGVVQSPRYKIIEKKQPVAFWCNPISGHNTLYWYLQNLGQGPELLIRYENEEAVDDSQLPKDRFSAERLKGVDSTLKIQPAELGDSAVYLCASTPPGLTDTQYFGPGTRLTVL.